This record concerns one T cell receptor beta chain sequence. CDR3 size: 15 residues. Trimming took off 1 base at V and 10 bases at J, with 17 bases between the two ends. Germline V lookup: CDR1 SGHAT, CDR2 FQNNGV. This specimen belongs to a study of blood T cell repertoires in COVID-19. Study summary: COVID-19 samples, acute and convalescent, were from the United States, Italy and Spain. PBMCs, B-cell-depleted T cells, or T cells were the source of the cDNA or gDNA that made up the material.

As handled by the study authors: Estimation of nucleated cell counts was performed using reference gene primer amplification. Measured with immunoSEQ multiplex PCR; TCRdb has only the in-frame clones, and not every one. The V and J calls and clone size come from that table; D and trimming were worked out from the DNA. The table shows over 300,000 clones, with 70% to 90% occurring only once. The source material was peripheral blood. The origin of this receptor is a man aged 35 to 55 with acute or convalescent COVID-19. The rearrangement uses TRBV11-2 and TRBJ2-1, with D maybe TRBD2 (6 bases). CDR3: CASSLVLGGVREQFF. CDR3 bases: TGTGCCAGCAGCTTAGTATTGGGAGGAGTACGCGAGCAGTTCTTC.